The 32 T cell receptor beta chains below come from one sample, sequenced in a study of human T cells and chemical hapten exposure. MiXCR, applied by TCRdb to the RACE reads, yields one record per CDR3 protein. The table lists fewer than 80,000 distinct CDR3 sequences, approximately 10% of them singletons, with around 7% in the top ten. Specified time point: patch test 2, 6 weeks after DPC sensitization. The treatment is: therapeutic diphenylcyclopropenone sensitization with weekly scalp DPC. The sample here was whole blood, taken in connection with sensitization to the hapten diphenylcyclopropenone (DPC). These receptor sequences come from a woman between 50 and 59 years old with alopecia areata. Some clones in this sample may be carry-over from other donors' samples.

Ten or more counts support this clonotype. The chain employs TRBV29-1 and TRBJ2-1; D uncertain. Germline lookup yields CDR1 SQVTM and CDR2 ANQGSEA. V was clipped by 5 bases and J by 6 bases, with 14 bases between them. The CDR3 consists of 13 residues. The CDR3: CSVSRTASNEQFF. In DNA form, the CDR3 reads TGCAGCGTTTCGAGGACCGCCTCCAATGAGCAGTTCTTC.

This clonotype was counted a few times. DNA for the CDR3: TGTGCCACCAGTGATTCGGGTAGGGGGTATCAGCCCCAGCATTTT. It is translated as CATSDSGRGYQPQHF. The V call is TRBV24-1, the J call TRBJ1-5; a weak D match, TRBD1 (6 bases). Trimming took off 2 bases at V and 5 bases at J, with 12 bases between the two ends. Germline CDR1 is KGHDR and CDR2 is SFDVKD. This CDR3 has 15 residues.

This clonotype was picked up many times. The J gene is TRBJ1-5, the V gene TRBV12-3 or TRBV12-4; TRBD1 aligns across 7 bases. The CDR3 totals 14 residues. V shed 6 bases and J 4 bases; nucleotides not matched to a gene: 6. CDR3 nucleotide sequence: TGTGCCAGCAGGTCCACAGGGGTGAATCAGCCCCAGCATTTT. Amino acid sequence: CASRSTGVNQPQHF.

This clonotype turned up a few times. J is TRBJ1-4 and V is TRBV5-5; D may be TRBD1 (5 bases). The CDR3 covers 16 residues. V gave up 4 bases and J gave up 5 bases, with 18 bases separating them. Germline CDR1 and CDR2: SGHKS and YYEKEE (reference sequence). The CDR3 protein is CASSLPSWGPNEKLFF. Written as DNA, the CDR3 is TGTGCCAGCAGCCTGCCTTCGTGGGGCCCGAATGAAAAACTGTTTTTT.

CDR3 loop: CASSPRSQAGANVLTF. The CDR3 coding sequence is TGTGCCAGCAGCCCCAGATCACAAGCTGGGGCCAACGTCCTGACTTTC. This sequence joins TRBV7-8 and TRBJ2-6; D gene unclear. The CDR3 is 16 amino acids. Germline CDR1 and CDR2: SGHVS and FQNEAQ. V was cut by 5 bases and J by 2 bases, with 13 bases left in between.

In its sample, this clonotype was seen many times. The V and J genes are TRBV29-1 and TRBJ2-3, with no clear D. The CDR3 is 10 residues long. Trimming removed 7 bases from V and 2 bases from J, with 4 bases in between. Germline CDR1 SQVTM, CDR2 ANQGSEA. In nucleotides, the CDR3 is TGCAGCGGGGCCACAGATACGCAGTATTTT. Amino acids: CSGATDTQYF.

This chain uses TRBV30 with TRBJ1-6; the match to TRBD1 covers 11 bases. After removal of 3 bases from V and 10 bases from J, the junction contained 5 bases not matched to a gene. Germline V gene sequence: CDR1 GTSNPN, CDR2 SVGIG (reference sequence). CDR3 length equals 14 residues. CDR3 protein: CAWSPDRGRSPLHF. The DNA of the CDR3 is TGTGCCTGGAGCCCGGACAGGGGGCGGTCACCCCTCCACTTT.

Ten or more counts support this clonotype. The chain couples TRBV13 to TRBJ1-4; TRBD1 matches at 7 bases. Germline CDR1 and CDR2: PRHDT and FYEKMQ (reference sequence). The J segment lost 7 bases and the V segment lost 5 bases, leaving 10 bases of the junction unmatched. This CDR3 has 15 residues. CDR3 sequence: CASSGRRGRGEKLFF. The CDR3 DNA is TGTGCCAGCAGCGGAAGGAGGGGGCGCGGTGAAAAACTGTTTTTT.

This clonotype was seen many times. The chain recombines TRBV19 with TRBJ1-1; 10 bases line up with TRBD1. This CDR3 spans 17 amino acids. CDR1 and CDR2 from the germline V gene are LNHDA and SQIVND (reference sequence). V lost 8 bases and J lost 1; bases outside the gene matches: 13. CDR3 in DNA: TGTGCCAGTCTACTGAGACAGGGGGCGACGGCGAACACTGAAGCTTTCTTT. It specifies CASLLRQGATANTEAFF.

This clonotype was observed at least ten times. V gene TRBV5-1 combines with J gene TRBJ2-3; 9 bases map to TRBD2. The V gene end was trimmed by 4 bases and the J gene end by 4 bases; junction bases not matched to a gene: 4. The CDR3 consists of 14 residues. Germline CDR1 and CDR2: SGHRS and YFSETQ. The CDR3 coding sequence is TGCGCCAGCAGCCTTAGCGGGAGAGCAGATACGCAGTATTTT. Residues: CASSLSGRADTQYF.

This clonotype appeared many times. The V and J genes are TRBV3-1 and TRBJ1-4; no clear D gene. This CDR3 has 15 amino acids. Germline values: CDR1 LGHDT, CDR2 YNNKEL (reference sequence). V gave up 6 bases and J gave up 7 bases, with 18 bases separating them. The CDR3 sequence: CASRFSGENGEKLFF. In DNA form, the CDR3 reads TGTGCCAGCAGATTCTCCGGGGAGAACGGTGAAAAACTGTTTTTT.

The CDR3 region has the DNA TGTGCTAGTGGTCTTGGAGGCAGCTCCTACAATGAGCAGTTCTTC. Translated, it gives CASGLGGSSYNEQFF. The chain employs TRBV12-5 and TRBJ2-1; maybe TRBD2 (5 bases). V lost 5 bases and J 0 bases, leaving 11 bases between the germline ends. The length of the CDR3 is 15 residues. Germline V gene data show CDR1 as LGHNT and CDR2 as FRNRAP.

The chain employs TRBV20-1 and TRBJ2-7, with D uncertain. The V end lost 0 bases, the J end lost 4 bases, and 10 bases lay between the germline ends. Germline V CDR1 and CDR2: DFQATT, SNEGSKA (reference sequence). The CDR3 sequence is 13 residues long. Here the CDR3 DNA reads TGCAGTGCTAGAGATCTAGGGTGGTACGAGCAGTACTTC. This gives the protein CSARDLGWYEQYF.

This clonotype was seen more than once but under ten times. Here the CDR3 reads CSERGDTGELFF. The CDR3 coding sequence is TGCAGCGAACGAGGGGACACCGGGGAGCTGTTTTTT. The genes are TRBV29-1 and TRBJ2-2; D is possibly TRBD1 or TRBD2 (5 bases each). Trimming left V 7 bases short and J 3 bases short, with 9 bases between. The length of the CDR3 is 12 residues. From germline, CDR1 is SQVTM and CDR2 ANQGSEA.

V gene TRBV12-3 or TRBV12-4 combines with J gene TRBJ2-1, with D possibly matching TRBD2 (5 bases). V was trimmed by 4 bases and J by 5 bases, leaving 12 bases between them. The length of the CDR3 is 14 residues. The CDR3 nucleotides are TGTGCCAGCAGTTATGGGAGTGATGACAATGAGCAGTTCTTC. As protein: CASSYGSDDNEQFF.

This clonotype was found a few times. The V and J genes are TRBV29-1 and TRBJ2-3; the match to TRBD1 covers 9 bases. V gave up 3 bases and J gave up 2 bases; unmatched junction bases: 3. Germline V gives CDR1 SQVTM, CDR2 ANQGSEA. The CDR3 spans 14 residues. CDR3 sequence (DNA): TGCAGCGTTGACCGGGACAGGGTCACAGATACGCAGTATTTT. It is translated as CSVDRDRVTDTQYF.

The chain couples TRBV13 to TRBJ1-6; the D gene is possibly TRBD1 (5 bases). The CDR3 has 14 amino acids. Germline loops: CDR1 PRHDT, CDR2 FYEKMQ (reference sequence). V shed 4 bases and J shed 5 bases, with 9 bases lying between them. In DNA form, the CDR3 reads TGTGCCAGCAGCTCCAGGGAAGATAATTCACCCCTCCACTTT. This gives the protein CASSSREDNSPLHF. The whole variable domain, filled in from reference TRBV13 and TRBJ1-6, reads AAGVIQSPRHLIKEKRETATLKCYPIPRHDTVYWYQQGPGQDPQFLISFYEKMQSDKGSIPDRFSAQQFSDYHSELNMSSLELGDSALYFCASSSREDNSPLHFGNGTRLTVT.

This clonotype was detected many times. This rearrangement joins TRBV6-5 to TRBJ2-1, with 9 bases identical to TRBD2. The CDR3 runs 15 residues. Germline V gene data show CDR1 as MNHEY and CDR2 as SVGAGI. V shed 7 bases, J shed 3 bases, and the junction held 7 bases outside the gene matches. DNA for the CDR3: TGTGCCAGCACCAGACCTAGCGGGAACTACAATGAGCAGTTCTTC. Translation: CASTRPSGNYNEQFF.

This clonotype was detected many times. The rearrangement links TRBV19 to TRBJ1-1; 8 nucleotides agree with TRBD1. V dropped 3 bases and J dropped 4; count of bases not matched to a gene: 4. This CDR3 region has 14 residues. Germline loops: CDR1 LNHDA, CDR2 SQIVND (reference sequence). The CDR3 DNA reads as TGTGCCAGTAGTATCCCGACAGGGGCCACTGAAGCTTTCTTT. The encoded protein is CASSIPTGATEAFF.

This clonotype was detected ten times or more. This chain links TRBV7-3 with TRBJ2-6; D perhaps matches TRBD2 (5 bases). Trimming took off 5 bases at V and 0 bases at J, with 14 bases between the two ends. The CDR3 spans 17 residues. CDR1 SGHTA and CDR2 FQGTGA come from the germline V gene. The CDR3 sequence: CASSPTGILSGANVLTF. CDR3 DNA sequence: TGTGCCAGCAGCCCTACCGGGATTCTCTCTGGGGCCAACGTCCTGACTTTC.

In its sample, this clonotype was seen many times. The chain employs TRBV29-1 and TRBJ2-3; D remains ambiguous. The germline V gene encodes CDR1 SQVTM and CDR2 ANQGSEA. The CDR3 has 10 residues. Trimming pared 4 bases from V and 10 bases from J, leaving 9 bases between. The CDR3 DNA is TGCAGCGTTGTTTTAGAGGCGCAGTATTTT. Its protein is CSVVLEAQYF.

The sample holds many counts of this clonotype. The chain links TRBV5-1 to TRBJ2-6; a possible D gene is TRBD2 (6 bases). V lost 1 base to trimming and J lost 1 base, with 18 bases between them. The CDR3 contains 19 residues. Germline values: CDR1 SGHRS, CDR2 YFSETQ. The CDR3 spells CASSLWFAGTMSGANVLTF. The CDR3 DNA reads TGCGCCAGCAGCTTGTGGTTCGCGGGAACTATGTCTGGGGCCAACGTCCTGACTTTC.

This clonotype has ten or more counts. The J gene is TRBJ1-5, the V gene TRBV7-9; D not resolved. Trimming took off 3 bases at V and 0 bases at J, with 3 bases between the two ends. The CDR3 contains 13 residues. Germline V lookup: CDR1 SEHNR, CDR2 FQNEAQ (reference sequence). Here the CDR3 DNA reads TGTGCCAGCAGCTTGAATAGCAATCAGCCCCAGCATTTT. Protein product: CASSLNSNQPQHF.

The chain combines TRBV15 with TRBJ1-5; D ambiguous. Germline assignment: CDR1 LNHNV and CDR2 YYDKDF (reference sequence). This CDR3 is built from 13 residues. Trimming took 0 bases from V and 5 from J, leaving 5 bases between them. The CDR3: CATSRDRDQPQHF. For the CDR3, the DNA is TGTGCCACCAGCAGAGATCGGGATCAGCCCCAGCATTTT.

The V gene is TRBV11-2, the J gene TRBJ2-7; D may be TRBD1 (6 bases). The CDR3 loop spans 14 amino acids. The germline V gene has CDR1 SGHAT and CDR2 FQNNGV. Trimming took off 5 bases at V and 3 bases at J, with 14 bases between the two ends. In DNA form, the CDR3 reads TGTGCCAGCAGCCCCGGGACATGGGGCTACGAGCAGTACTTC. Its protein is CASSPGTWGYEQYF.

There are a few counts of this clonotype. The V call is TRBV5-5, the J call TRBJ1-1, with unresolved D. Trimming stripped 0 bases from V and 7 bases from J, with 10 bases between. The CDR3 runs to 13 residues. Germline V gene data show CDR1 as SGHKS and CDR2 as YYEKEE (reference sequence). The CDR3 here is CASSLVGIREAFF. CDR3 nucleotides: TGTGCCAGCAGCTTGGTAGGGATACGTGAAGCTTTCTTT.

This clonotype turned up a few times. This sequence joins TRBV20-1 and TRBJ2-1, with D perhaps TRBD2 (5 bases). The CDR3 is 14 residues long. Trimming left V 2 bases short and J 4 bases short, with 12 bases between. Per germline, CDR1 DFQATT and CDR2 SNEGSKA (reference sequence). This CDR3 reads CSARRLATYNEQFF. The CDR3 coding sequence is TGCAGTGCTAGAAGGTTAGCGACATACAATGAGCAGTTCTTC.

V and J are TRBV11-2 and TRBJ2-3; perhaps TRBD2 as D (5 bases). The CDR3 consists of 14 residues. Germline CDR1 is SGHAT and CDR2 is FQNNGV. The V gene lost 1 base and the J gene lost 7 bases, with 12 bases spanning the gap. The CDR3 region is CASSLVPEAYTQYF. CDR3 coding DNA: TGTGCCAGCAGCTTAGTCCCGGAGGCGTATACGCAGTATTTT.

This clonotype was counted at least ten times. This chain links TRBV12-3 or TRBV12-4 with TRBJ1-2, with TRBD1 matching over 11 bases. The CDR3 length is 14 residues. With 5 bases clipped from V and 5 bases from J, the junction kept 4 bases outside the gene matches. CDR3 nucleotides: TGTGCCAGCAGTGGGACAGGGGGTTGGTATGGCTACACCTTC. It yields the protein CASSGTGGWYGYTF.

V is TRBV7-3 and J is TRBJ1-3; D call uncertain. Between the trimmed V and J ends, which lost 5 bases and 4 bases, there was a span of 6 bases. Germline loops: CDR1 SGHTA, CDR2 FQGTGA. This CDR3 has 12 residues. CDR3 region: CASSRSGNTIYF. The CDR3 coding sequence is TGTGCCAGCAGCCGCTCAGGAAACACCATATATTTT.

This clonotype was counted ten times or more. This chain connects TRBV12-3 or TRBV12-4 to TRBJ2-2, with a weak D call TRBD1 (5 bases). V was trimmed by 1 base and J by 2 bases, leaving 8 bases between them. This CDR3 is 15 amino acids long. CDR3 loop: CASSLVGENTGELFF. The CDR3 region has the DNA TGTGCCAGCAGTTTAGTAGGGGAAAACACCGGGGAGCTGTTTTTT.

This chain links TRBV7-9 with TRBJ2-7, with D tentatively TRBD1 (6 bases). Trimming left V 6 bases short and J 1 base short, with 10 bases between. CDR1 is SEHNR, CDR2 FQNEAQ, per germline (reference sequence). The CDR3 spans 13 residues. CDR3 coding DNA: TGTGCCAGCAGGCCGGACAGTTCCTACGAGCAGTACTTC. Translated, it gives CASRPDSSYEQYF.